This TCR beta chain is from a study of T-cell memory formation after mild COVID-19. Study observations and caveats: Pre-infection memory already had some responding clones, implying cross-reactive memory joined. Shrinking CD4+ clones were chiefly CM and EM; CD8+ ones were chiefly EMRA. Contracting clones from day 15 to 85 had balanced CD4/CD8; later expanders favoured CD4+.

For this clonotype: Its antigen is undetermined.

Libraries for TCRalpha and TCRbeta carried sample barcodes and unique molecular identifiers via 5'RACE. TCRdb processed the 5' RACE reads anew with MiXCR; each CDR3 protein has one entry. The sample holds around 420,000 distinct CDR3 sequences, approximately 24% seen once. The V and J ends lost 5 bases and 8 bases respectively, with 12 bases between them. In germline, CDR1 is SQVTM, CDR2 ANQGSEA. The CDR3 is 11 residues long. Source material: PBMCs or a T cell subset sorted from them (not recorded which). The chain is built from TRBV29-1 and TRBJ1-2; D not resolved. The TCR sequence derives from an adult woman who had mild COVID-19 (a few samples of this study predate the infection). Cell type and time point are not known. The CDR3 nucleotides read TGCAGCGTTTCCCGGGGAGTCGGCTACACCTTC. Protein sequence: CSVSRGVGYTF.